Listed below are T cell receptor beta chains from one sample, sequenced in a study of blood T cells in healthy people across ages. TCRdb re-called the 5' RACE reads through MiXCR, storing one row per CDR3 protein. This table holds approximately 880,000 distinct CDR3 sequences, around 49% found once. The sample comprised blood. The receptors here all came from a man aged 25 to 40 in good health. CDR3s include the opening cysteine and the closing phenylalanine or tryptophan. The D gene is left open where the match is weak. Size values are once, few and many counts, or a class for expanded clones, and some rows have none.

-,TRBJ2-3,-,TRBV29-1,CSSQGGSVADTQYF,TGCAGCTCCCAAGGGGGTTCTGTGGCAGATACGCAGTATTTT
few,TRBJ2-5,TRBD2,TRBV6-5,CASRRFLAGGQETQYF,TGTGCCAGCAGGCGTTTTCTAGCGGGGGGGCAAGAGACCCAGTACTTC
few,TRBJ2-3,-,TRBV29-1,CSVRPREDTQYF,TGCAGCGTGCGCCCCAGGGAGGATACGCAGTATTTT
-,TRBJ1-2,-,TRBV4-2,CASSQDLGIYGYTF,TGTGCCAGCAGCCAAGATCTTGGCATCTATGGCTACACCTTC
few,TRBJ2-3,-,TRBV27,CASSFPAGTQYF,TGTGCCAGCAGTTTCCCCGCAGGTACGCAGTATTTT
-,TRBJ2-3,TRBD2,TRBV4-1,CASSPSFLAGNTDTQYF,TGCGCCAGCAGCCCCTCTTTCCTAGCGGGGAACACAGATACGCAGTATTTT
few,TRBJ1-4,-,TRBV2,CASSGGRPEKLFF,TGTGCCAGCAGCGGGGGACGCCCGGAAAAACTGTTTTTT
-,TRBJ1-6,TRBD1,TRBV12-3/TRBV12-4,CASKRQGNSPLHF,TGTGCCAGCAAACGACAGGGGAATTCACCCCTCCACTTT
few,TRBJ2-7,-,TRBV6-1,CASSEKEGEGNYEQYF,TGTGCCAGCAGTGAAAAGGAGGGGGAGGGGAACTACGAGCAGTACTTC
many,TRBJ2-7,-,TRBV27,CASSLGAGSYEQYF,TGTGCCAGCAGCTTAGGAGCAGGATCCTACGAGCAGTACTTC
-,TRBJ2-1,TRBD2,TRBV7-2,CASRRTSGGGYTEQFF,TGTGCCAGCAGACGCACTAGCGGGGGGGGATACACTGAGCAGTTCTTC
-,TRBJ1-4,-,TRBV5-1,CASSLVAAANEKLFF,TGCGCCAGCAGCTTGGTGGCGGCTGCTAATGAAAAACTGTTTTTT
-,TRBJ2-1,TRBD2,TRBV11-1,CASSLALAGSYNEQFF,TGTGCCAGCAGCTTAGCCCTAGCGGGGTCTTACAATGAGCAGTTCTTC
-,TRBJ1-2,TRBD1,TRBV7-2,CASSLLRGTGGYGYTF,TGTGCCAGCAGCTTACTACGCGGCACAGGGGGGTATGGCTACACCTTC
-,TRBJ1-2,-,TRBV5-1,CASSPRGGVHYGYTF,TGCGCCAGCAGCCCCCGGGGAGGGGTTCACTATGGCTACACCTTC
-,TRBJ1-4,-,TRBV4-2,CASSQVGLSGTVNEKLFF,TGTGCCAGCAGCCAAGTGGGTTTGTCAGGGACCGTTAATGAAAAACTGTTTTTT
-,TRBJ1-1,-,TRBV6-9,CASTHEDMNTEAFF,TGTGCCAGCACCCATGAAGACATGAACACTGAAGCTTTCTTT
-,TRBJ2-3,TRBD1,TRBV27,CASTDRDRVPYF,TGTGCCAGCACCGACCGGGACAGGGTGCCGTATTTT
few,TRBJ2-4,TRBD2,TRBV29-1,CSVGLAGVNIQYF,TGCAGCGTTGGACTAGCGGGGGTGAACATTCAGTACTTC
-,TRBJ1-1,-,TRBV15,CATSALGNTEAFF,TGTGCCACCAGCGCTTTAGGGAACACTGAAGCTTTCTTT
few,TRBJ2-5,-,TRBV2,CASSEAPSVGQETQYF,TGTGCCAGCAGTGAAGCGCCCAGCGTGGGGCAGGAGACCCAGTACTTC
few,TRBJ1-5,TRBD1,TRBV28,CASSSYRDRGQQPQHF,TGTGCCAGCAGTTCCTACCGGGACAGGGGGCAACAGCCCCAGCATTTT
-,TRBJ2-5,TRBD1,TRBV20-1,CSALRDRVREQYF,TGCAGTGCTCTCCGGGACAGGGTTAGGGAGCAGTACTTC
few,TRBJ2-3,-,TRBV29-1,CSASSRERTDTQYF,TGCAGCGCCAGTTCAAGGGAACGCACAGATACGCAGTATTTT
-,TRBJ2-1,TRBD1,TRBV4-2,CASSQGPHRDRAYNEQFF,TGTGCCAGCAGCCAAGGACCGCACCGGGACAGGGCCTACAATGAGCAGTTCTTC
-,TRBJ2-7,-,TRBV28,CAGTARILVTSERYEQYF,TGTGCCGGCACCGCCCGAATTCTTGTGACTAGTGAACGCTACGAGCAGTACTTC
-,TRBJ2-2,-,TRBV28,CASSLSVAGELFF,TGTGCCAGCAGTTTGAGCGTGGCCGGGGAGCTGTTTTTT
few,TRBJ2-3,-,TRBV7-2,CASSLVEGANTQYF,TGTGCCAGCAGCTTAGTTGAGGGTGCAAATACGCAGTATTTT
-,TRBJ2-3,-,TRBV20-1,CSAGGGGPIDTQYF,TGCAGTGCCGGTGGCGGAGGCCCCATAGATACGCAGTATTTT
-,TRBJ2-7,-,TRBV4-2,CASSQSGTDEQYF,TGTGCCAGCAGCCAGTCCGGGACCGACGAGCAGTACTTC
many,TRBJ2-7,TRBD1,TRBV6-5,CASSPKAGTGGYEQYF,TGTGCCAGCAGTCCTAAAGCCGGGACAGGGGGCTACGAGCAGTACTTC
many,TRBJ1-2,TRBD1,TRBV2,CASRAGQAGYTF,TGTGCCAGCAGAGCCGGACAGGCTGGCTACACCTTC
-,TRBJ2-1,-,TRBV18,CASSPELATYNEQFF,TGTGCCAGCTCACCGGAGTTGGCTACCTACAATGAGCAGTTCTTC
-,TRBJ1-2,-,TRBV15,CATSRDAWGYGYTF,TGTGCCACCAGCAGAGATGCCTGGGGCTATGGCTACACCTTC
many,TRBJ1-5,-,TRBV3-1,CASSRGSNQPQHF,TGTGCCAGCAGCCGAGGAAGCAATCAGCCCCAGCATTTT
-,TRBJ2-7,TRBD1,TRBV7-8,CASSSPRTGLYEQYF,TGTGCCAGCAGCTCGCCGCGGACAGGGCTCTACGAGCAGTACTTC
-,TRBJ2-1,TRBD1,TRBV7-2,CASSLGPSDRGNEQFF,TGTGCCAGCAGCTTAGGGCCCTCGGACAGGGGCAATGAGCAGTTCTTC
-,TRBJ1-5,-,TRBV5-1,CASSLDNHQPQHF,TGCGCCAGCAGCTTGGACAACCATCAGCCCCAGCATTTT
-,TRBJ2-7,TRBD1,TRBV28,CASSRPGQASHEQYF,TGTGCCAGCAGTCGTCCGGGACAGGCCTCCCACGAGCAGTACTTC
-,TRBJ2-1,-,TRBV28,CASSSYRGDLSYNEQFF,TGTGCCAGCAGTTCTTATAGGGGGGACCTTTCCTACAATGAGCAGTTCTTC
-,TRBJ2-1,TRBD1,TRBV6-5,CAGCSEDRGRDEQFF,TGTGCCGGCTGTTCGGAGGACAGGGGTAGGGATGAGCAGTTCTTC
-,TRBJ2-5,-,TRBV18,CASSVLQRSSGETQYF,TGTGCCAGCTCAGTCTTACAGAGGTCATCCGGGGAGACCCAGTACTTC
-,TRBJ2-5,TRBD1,TRBV5-1,CASSLEGDRPQYF,TGCGCCAGCAGCTTGGAGGGGGACAGGCCACAGTACTTC
-,TRBJ2-5,-,TRBV4-1,CASSQVKAGGPETQYF,TGCGCCAGCAGCCAAGTAAAGGCAGGAGGGCCAGAGACCCAGTACTTC
-,TRBJ2-7,TRBD2,TRBV7-2,CASSLAPAGVGYEQYF,TGTGCCAGCAGCTTAGCGCCGGCGGGGGTGGGCTACGAGCAGTACTTC
-,TRBJ2-7,TRBD2,TRBV7-8,CASSGTSGVYEQYF,TGTGCCAGCAGCGGCACTAGCGGCGTCTACGAGCAGTACTTC
few,TRBJ2-6,TRBD2,TRBV5-1,CASRAGTSVASGANVLTF,TGCGCCAGCAGGGCAGGGACTAGCGTGGCCTCTGGGGCCAACGTCCTGACTTTC
few,TRBJ2-1,-,TRBV10-3,CAISVTSVNEQFF,TGTGCCATCAGTGTGACTAGTGTGAATGAGCAGTTCTTC
few,TRBJ2-5,TRBD2,TRBV7-2,CASSAGLAGETQYF,TGTGCCAGCAGCGCCGGACTAGCGGGGGAGACCCAGTACTTC
-,TRBJ2-1,-,TRBV5-1,CASSPFEAYNEQFF,TGCGCCAGCAGCCCTTTTGAAGCTTACAATGAGCAGTTCTTC
few,TRBJ2-1,-,TRBV10-3,CAIRTDETYNEQFF,TGTGCCATCAGGACAGATGAGACCTACAATGAGCAGTTCTTC
-,TRBJ2-1,-,TRBV28,CASSLVRYEQFF,TGTGCCAGCAGTTTAGTCCGATATGAGCAGTTCTTC
-,TRBJ1-1,-,TRBV28,CASIDRQNTEAFF,TGTGCCAGCATCGACAGGCAGAACACTGAAGCTTTCTTT
-,TRBJ2-2,TRBD2,TRBV2,CASSETSGGYGELFF,TGTGCCAGCAGTGAGACTAGCGGGGGGTACGGGGAGCTGTTTTTT